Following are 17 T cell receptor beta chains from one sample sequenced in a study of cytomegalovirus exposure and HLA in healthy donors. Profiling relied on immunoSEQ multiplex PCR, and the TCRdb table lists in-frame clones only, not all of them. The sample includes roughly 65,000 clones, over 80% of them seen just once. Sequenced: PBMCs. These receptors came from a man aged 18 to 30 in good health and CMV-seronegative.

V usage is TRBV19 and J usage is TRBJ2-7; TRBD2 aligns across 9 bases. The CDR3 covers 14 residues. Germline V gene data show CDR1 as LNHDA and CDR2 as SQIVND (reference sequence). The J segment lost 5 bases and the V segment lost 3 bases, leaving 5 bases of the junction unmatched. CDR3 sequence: CASSMVAGADEQYF. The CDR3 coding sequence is TGTGCCAGTAGTATGGTAGCGGGAGCGGACGAGCAGTACTTC.

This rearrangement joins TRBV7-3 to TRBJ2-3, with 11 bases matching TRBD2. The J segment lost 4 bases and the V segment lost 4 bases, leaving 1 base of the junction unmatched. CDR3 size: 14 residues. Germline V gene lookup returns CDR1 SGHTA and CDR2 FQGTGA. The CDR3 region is CASSSGLAADTQYF. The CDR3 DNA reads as TGTGCCAGCAGCTCGGGACTAGCGGCAGATACGCAGTATTTT.

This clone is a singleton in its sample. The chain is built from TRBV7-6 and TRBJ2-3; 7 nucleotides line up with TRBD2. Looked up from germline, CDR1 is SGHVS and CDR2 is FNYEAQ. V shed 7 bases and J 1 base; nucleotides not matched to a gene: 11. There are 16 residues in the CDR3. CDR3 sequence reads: CASTRRSGKGTDTQYF. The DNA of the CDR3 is TGTGCCAGCACCCGACGCAGCGGGAAAGGCACAGATACGCAGTATTTT.

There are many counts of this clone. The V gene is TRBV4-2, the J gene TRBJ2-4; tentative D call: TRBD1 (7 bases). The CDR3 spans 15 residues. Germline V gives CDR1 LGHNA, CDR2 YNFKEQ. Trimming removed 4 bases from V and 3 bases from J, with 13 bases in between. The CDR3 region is CASSLQGGVKNIQYF. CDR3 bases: TGTGCCAGCAGCCTCCAGGGGGGAGTCAAAAACATTCAGTACTTC.

The CDR3 spells CSARDETQYF. The CDR3 DNA sequence: TGCAGTGCTAGAGATGAGACGCAGTATTTT. The J gene is TRBJ2-3, the V gene TRBV20-1, with D unresolved. CDR1 DFQATT and CDR2 SNEGSKA come from the germline V gene (reference sequence). Trimming shortened V by 0 bases and J by 9 bases, and 4 bases separated the two germline ends. This CDR3 has 10 residues.

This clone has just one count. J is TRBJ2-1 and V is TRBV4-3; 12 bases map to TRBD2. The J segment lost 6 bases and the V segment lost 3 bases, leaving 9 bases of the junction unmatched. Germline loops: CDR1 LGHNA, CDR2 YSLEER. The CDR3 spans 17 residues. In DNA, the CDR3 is TGCGCCAGCAGCCACTTTCTAGCGGGAGGGCCCCCCAATGAGCAGTTCTTC. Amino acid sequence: CASSHFLAGGPPNEQFF.

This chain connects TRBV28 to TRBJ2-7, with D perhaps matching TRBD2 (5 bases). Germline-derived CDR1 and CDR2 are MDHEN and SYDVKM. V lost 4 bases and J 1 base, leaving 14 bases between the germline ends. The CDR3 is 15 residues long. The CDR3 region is CASSSPGVKSYEQYF. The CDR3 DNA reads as TGTGCCAGCAGTTCTCCCGGGGTGAAGTCCTACGAGCAGTACTTC.

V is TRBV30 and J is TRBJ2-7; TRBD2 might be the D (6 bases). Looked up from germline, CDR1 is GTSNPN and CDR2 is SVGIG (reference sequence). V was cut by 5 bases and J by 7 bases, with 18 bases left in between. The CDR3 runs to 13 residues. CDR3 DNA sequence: TGTGCCTGGGCTAAGGGGCGGGAAGGGGAGCAGTACTTC. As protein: CAWAKGREGEQYF.

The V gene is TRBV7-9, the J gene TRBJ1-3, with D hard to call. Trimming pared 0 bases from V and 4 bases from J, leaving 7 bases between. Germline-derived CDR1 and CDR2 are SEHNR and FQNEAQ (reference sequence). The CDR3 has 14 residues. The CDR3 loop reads CASSLAASGNTIYF. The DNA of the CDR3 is TGTGCCAGCAGCTTAGCAGCGTCGGGAAACACCATATATTTT.

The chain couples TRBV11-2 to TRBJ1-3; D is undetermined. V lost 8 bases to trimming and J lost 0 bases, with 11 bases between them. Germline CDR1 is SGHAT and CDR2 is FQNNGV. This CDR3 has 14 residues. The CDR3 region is CASHEAPSGNTIYF. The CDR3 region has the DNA TGTGCCAGCCATGAGGCCCCCTCTGGAAACACCATATATTTT.

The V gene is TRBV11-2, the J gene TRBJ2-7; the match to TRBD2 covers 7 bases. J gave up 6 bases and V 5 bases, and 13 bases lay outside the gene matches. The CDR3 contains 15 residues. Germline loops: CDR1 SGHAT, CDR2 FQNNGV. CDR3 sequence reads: CASSTLGGGRIEQYF. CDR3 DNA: TGTGCCAGCAGCACCCTTGGGGGAGGGCGCATCGAGCAGTACTTC.

The CDR3 loop is CASSQEWGVEGNEQFF. The CDR3 DNA sequence: TGCGCCAGCAGCCAAGAATGGGGAGTGGAGGGCAATGAGCAGTTCTTC. The chain has TRBV4-3 and TRBJ2-1; a weak D match, TRBD2 (6 bases). The V end was cut by 0 bases, the J end by 6 bases, with 15 bases between. CDR1 and CDR2 (germline): LGHNA, YSLEER. CDR3 length equals 16 residues.

CDR3 protein: CASRLGGRDTGELFF. DNA for the CDR3: TGTGCCAGCAGGCTCGGGGGGCGCGACACCGGGGAGCTGTTTTTT. The chain employs TRBV27 and TRBJ2-2, with D perhaps TRBD2 (7 bases). This CDR3 region has 15 residues. CDR1 is MNHEY, CDR2 SMNVEV, per germline (reference sequence). V lost 6 bases, J lost 3 bases, and 14 bases lay in between.

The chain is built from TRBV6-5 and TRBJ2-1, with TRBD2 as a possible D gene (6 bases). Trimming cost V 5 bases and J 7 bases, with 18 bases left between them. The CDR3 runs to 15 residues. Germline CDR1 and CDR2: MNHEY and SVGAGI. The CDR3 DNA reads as TGTGCCAGCAGTCCTCAAGCCTGGAGGGAGAATGAGCAGTTCTTC. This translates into CASSPQAWRENEQFF.

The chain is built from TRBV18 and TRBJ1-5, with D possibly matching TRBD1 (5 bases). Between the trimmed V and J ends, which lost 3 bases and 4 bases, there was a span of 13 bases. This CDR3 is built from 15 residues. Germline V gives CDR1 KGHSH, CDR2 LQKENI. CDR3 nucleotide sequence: TGTGCCAGCTCACCGACGGGGGATCCGAATCAGCCCCAGCATTTT. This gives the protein CASSPTGDPNQPQHF.

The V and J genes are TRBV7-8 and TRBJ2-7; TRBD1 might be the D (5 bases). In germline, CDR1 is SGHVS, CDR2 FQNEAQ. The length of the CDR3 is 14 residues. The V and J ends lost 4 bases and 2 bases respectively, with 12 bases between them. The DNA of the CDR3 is TGTGCCAGCAGCTCCCGGGCAGGGACCTACGAGCAGTACTTC. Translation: CASSSRAGTYEQYF.

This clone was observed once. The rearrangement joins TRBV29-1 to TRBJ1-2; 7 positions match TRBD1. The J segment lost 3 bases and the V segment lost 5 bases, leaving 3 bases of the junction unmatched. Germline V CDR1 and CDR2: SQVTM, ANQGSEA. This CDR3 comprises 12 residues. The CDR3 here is CSVRQGDYGYTF. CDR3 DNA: TGCAGCGTTCGGCAGGGGGACTATGGCTACACCTTC.